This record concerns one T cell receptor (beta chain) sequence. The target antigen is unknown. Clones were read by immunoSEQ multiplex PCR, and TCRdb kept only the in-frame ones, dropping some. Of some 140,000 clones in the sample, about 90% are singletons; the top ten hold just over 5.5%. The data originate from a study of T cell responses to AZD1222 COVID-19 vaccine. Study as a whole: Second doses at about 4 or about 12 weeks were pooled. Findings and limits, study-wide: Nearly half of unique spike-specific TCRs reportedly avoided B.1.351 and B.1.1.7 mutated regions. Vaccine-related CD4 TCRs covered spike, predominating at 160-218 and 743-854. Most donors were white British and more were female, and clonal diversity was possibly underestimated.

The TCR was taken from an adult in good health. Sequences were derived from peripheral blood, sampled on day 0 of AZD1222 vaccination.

Here the CDR3 reads CASSTETSGFQYF. CDR3 nucleotides: TGTGCCAGCAGCACTGAGACTAGCGGCTTCCAGTACTTC. The rearrangement links TRBV27 to TRBJ2-7, with TRBD2 matching 9 bases. Unmatched junction bases numbered 10, after V lost 6 bases and J lost 10 bases. Germline lookup yields CDR1 MNHEY and CDR2 SMNVEV (reference sequence). CDR3 length: 13 amino acids.